This is a list of T cell receptor beta chains from one sample in a study of blood T cell repertoires in COVID-19. The repertoire was sequenced with immunoSEQ multiplex PCR; TCRdb's copy has only in-frame clones and lacks some. The data contain over 300,000 clones, more than 70% of them singletons. The sequenced material came from peripheral blood. The origin of the receptors is a woman aged 45-65 years with acute or convalescent COVID-19. Each CDR3 is given with its conserved first and last residue. The D gene is left open where the match is weak. Rows may omit the clone size; those that give it use once, few, many or a size class.

CDR3 DNA | CDR3 protein | clone size | J gene | D gene | V gene
TGTGCCACCAGCAGTCCCCAGCGGGTTGTTGAGCAGTTCTTC | CATSSPQRVVEQFF | NA | TRBJ2-1 | NA | TRBV15
TGTGCCAGCAGCTTAGCGCCTGGGACAGGGACGGGCGAGCAGTACTTC | CASSLAPGTGTGEQYF | NA | TRBJ2-7 | TRBD1 | TRBV7-6
TGTGCCACCAGCATCTGGACAGATGTCGAGCAGTACTTC | CATSIWTDVEQYF | few | TRBJ2-7 | NA | TRBV15
TGCGCCAGCAGCGTCTCCGGGACTTACTACGAGCAGTACTTC | CASSVSGTYYEQYF | few | TRBJ2-7 | NA | TRBV4-1
TGTGCCAGCAGCGGTTACAGAGATGCAACTAATGAAAAACTGTTTTTT | CASSGYRDATNEKLFF | NA | TRBJ1-4 | NA | TRBV9
TGTGCCAGCAGCCCGCAGGGTTATCAGCCCCAGCATTTT | CASSPQGYQPQHF | few | TRBJ1-5 | NA | TRBV4-2
TGTGCCAGCAGCCTCGGACAGTTCAATGAAAAACTGTTTTTT | CASSLGQFNEKLFF | NA | TRBJ1-4 | NA | TRBV7-9
TGTGCCACCAGTGAGACGACGAGGACAGGGCCGAGGTTTACGCAGTATTTT | CATSETTRTGPRFTQYF | NA | TRBJ2-3 | TRBD1 | TRBV24-1
TGCAGCGTTGAAACAGGGGGGAACACTGAAGCTTTCTTT | CSVETGGNTEAFF | once | TRBJ1-1 | TRBD1 | TRBV29-1
TGTGCCAGCAGTTATTCTCCTTTGAGGGCGCGGCAGCCCCAGCATTTT | CASSYSPLRARQPQHF | NA | TRBJ1-5 | NA | TRBV6-2/TRBV6-3
TGCGCCAGCAGGGGAGGACAGGGGGCTTACGAGCAGTACTTC | CASRGGQGAYEQYF | NA | TRBJ2-7 | TRBD1 | TRBV23-1
TGTGCCAGCAGCGCCGACAGGGTATTAACGGGCTACACCTTC | CASSADRVLTGYTF | NA | TRBJ1-2 | TRBD1 | TRBV6-5
TGCAGCGTTGAAGATCAGGGTCGACCGAACTATGGCTACACCTTC | CSVEDQGRPNYGYTF | NA | TRBJ1-2 | NA | TRBV29-1
TGTGCCAGCAGGGACACCTCCTACGAGCAGTACTTC | CASRDTSYEQYF | once | TRBJ2-7 | NA | TRBV28
TGTGCCACTCAACCGGACAGGGGGCGAGGCTACACCTTC | CATQPDRGRGYTF | NA | TRBJ1-2 | TRBD1 | TRBV19
TGTGCCAGCAGCAGACAGGGGGGCTCCTACGAGCAGTACTTC | CASSRQGGSYEQYF | NA | TRBJ2-7 | TRBD1 | TRBV28
TGTGCCAGCAGCCAAGATCGCCGGGACTTAAACACCGGGGAGCTGTTTTTT | CASSQDRRDLNTGELFF | once | TRBJ2-2 | NA | TRBV4-2
TGTTCCGCGAGGACTAGCGGGGAAGAGACCCAGTACTTC | CSARTSGEETQYF | NA | TRBJ2-5 | TRBD2 | TRBV19
TGTGCCAGCAGGACCGGGACTAGCGGCTACGAGCAGTACTTC | CASRTGTSGYEQYF | NA | TRBJ2-7 | TRBD2 | TRBV6-5
TGTGCCAGCAGCTTAAACGGGGACACTGAAGCTTTCTTT | CASSLNGDTEAFF | NA | TRBJ1-1 | NA | TRBV7-9
TGTGCCAGTAGGCCGGCAGGGTCGGATGAAAAACTGTTTTTT | CASRPAGSDEKLFF | NA | TRBJ1-4 | NA | TRBV19
TGTGCCAGCAGCTTATTGCGGGAGAAAGATACGCAGTATTTT | CASSLLREKDTQYF | NA | TRBJ2-3 | TRBD2 | TRBV7-2
TGTGCCAGCAGTGAAATCGGGGGAAGCTCCTATAATTCACCCCTCCACTTT | CASSEIGGSSYNSPLHF | once | TRBJ1-6 | NA | TRBV25-1
TGCGCCAGCGCAGACCAACGGACAGGCAATTACGAGCAGTACTTC | CASADQRTGNYEQYF | NA | TRBJ2-7 | TRBD1 | TRBV5-1
TGTGCCATCAGTGAGTCTGGCCAGGGGCCTTACTACGAGCAGTACTTC | CAISESGQGPYYEQYF | once | TRBJ2-7 | NA | TRBV10-3
TGCGCCAGCAGCTTGACACAGGGTGGTGAAAAACTGTTTTTT | CASSLTQGGEKLFF | few | TRBJ1-4 | NA | TRBV5-1